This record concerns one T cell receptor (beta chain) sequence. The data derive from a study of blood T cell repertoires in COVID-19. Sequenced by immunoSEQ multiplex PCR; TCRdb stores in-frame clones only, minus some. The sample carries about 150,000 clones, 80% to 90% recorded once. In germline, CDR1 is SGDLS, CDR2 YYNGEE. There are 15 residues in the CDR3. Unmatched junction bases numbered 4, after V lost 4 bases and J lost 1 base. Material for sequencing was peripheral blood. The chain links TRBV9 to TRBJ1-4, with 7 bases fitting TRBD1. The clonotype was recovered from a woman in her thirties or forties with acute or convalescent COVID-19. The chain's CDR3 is CASSTRQGTNEKLFF. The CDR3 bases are TGTGCCAGCAGCACCCGACAGGGAACTAATGAAAAACTGTTTTTT.